This T cell receptor beta chain was identified in a study of CD8 T cells in Susac syndrome. Notes on this clonotype: Its cognate antigen is unknown.

With random hexamers, about 0.45 to 1 ug RNA was reverse transcribed. The method of amplification for TCR beta CDR3 was immunoSEQ multiplex PCR, covering 54 Vbeta and 13 Jbeta. A single record per CDR3 protein comes from TCRdb applying MiXCR to the immunoSEQ multiplex PCR reads. The table includes hundreds of thousands of distinct CDR3 sequences, 90% to 97% detected once. Study-level results: No clonal expansion appeared among CD4+ T cells in Susac patients.

Sequencing of TCR beta, carried out with a high-throughput approach, was applied to CD8+ and CD4+ T cells from the blood. FACS was used to enrich TEMRA cells, whereas the CD8+ and CD4+ T cells were obtained by negative isolation. Sequencing input: CD4+ T cells from PBMCs. The receptor's source is a human donor with Susac syndrome.

The CDR3 spells CASRAGPRGTEAFF. The CDR3 nucleotides are TGTGCCAGCAGGGCCGGGCCTCGGGGGACTGAAGCTTTCTTT. The genes are TRBV27 and TRBJ1-1; perhaps TRBD1 as D (5 bases). CDR3 length: 14 amino acids. Per the germline V gene, CDR1 is MNHEY and CDR2 is SMNVEV (reference sequence). V lost 6 bases and J 5 bases, leaving 16 bases between the germline ends.